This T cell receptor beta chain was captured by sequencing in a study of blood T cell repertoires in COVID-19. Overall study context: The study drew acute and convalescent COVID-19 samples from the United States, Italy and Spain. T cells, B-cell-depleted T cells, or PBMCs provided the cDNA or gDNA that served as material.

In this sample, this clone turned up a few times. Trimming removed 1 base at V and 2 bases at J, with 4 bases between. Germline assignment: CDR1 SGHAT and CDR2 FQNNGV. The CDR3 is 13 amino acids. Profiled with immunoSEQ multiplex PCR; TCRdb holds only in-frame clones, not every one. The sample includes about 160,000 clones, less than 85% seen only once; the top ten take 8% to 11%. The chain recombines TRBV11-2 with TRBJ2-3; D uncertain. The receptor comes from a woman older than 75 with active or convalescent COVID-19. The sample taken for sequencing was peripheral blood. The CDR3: CASSLGVTDTQYF. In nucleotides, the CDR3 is TGTGCCAGCAGCTTAGGCGTCACAGATACGCAGTATTTT.